Detailed here is one T cell receptor beta chain. The table lists this clonotype with a few counts. The target of this receptor is not known. Base qualities are not provided; no much larger clone lies one nucleotide away. This entry comes from a study of response to subunit inactivated influenza vaccine (dated by TCRdb to about 2018). About the investigation overall: The study used deep quantitative T cell receptor repertoire profiling to track responses to a trivalent subunit inactivated influenza vaccine. Findings and caveats that apply to the study as a whole: The authors suggested that each seasonal influenza vaccination may recruit only a limited number of new T cells.

The cysteine opens and the phenylalanine closes a CDR3 of 17 amino acids. CDR3 DNA only is kept here, 51 bases in frame from base 1. Germline trimming amounts to 2 bases on V and 2 bases on J, with 6 as the count of junction bases outside the gene matches. CDR1 and CDR2 are drawn from the germline V gene: SGHAT, FQNNGV. Receptor amplification or capture employed RT-PCR. Sequencing used an Illumina HiSeq 2500. TCRdb reprocessing: public reads trimmed at Q25 with fastp, clones called with MiXCR, in-frame beta chains kept. Every CDR3 protein is listed once, alongside the most common genes and DNA of its rows. For this sample the table gives about 520,000 distinct CDR3 sequences, of which roughly 23% were detected only once. Under 2.5% of the sample is taken by the ten largest.

The sequence is built from TRBV11-2 and TRBJ2-6; the central 7 bases match TRBD2. The sample was CD4+ T cells sorted from PBMCs, taken 5 to 6 days after vaccination. The clonotype comes from a man between 50 and 59 years old who received an inactivated influenza vaccine. Donor details come from another sample of the same person, matched by shared clones. The base sequence is TGTGCCAGCAGCTTAATGCAGGGAGGGACTGGGGCCAACGTCCTGACTTTC. Its amino acids are CASSLMQGGTGANVLTF.